What follows are 17 T cell receptor beta chains derived from one specimen sequenced in a study of T cells in women clearing cervical HPV infection. Sequencing used immunoSEQ multiplex PCR; TCRdb keeps in-frame clones, though not all of them. This repertoire includes approximately 35,000 clones. Sequenced input: blood buffy coat. The receptors shown here come from a woman between 18 and 69 years old with a cervical HPV16 infection that either progressed to CIN3+ or cleared (not recorded which).

Turning to this clone: The sequenced fragment ends 3 residues before the CDR3 boundary, so the rest is inferred from the germline J gene. The chain recombines TRBV20-1 with TRBJ1-3; D may be TRBD1 (6 bases). The CDR3 spans 16 residues. Germline CDR1 DFQATT, CDR2 SNEGSKA (reference sequence). Trimming left V 6 bases short and J 4 bases short, with 22 bases between. CDR3 DNA (partial): TGCAGTGCCCTCGGATCCCAGGCAGGGGCCGGAAACACC. Protein sequence: CSALGSQAGAGNT. The whole CDR3 sequence is CSALGSQAGAGNTIYF.

In the case of this clone: Read coverage stops 3 residues before the CDR3 terminus; the germline J gene supplies the remainder. The gene calls are TRBV2 and TRBJ2-3; D might be TRBD1 (6 bases). Trimming took 8 bases from V and 6 from J, leaving 18 bases between them. Germline CDR1 is SNHLY and CDR2 is FYNNEI. The CDR3 has 14 residues. CDR3 DNA, as far as it was read: TGTGCCAGCCAGAGACAGGAAGAATCGGATACG. Encoded protein: CASQRQEESDT. The full CDR3 sequence reads CASQRQEESDTQYF.

The covered CDR3 bases are TGCGCCAGCAGCTCCGGTTGGTCCACAGATACG. It translates to CASSSGWSTDT. The complete CDR3 sequence is CASSSGWSTDTQYF. The chain links TRBV5-1 to TRBJ2-3; D call uncertain. Read sequence stops 3 residues before the CDR3 end, and the germline J gene provides the missing end. Per the germline V gene, CDR1 is SGHRS and CDR2 is YFSETQ. The CDR3 consists of 14 residues. Trimming took 3 bases from V and 2 from J, leaving 10 bases between them.

About this clone itself: Sequencing ends 3 residues short of the CDR3 end; the germline J gene provides the rest. J is TRBJ2-7 and V is TRBV5-6; possibly TRBD1 for D (5 bases). The CDR3 totals 13 residues. CDR1 SGHDT and CDR2 YYEEEE come from the germline V gene. The ends were cut back, 0 bases at V and 4 bases at J, with 8 bases in the middle. The CDR3 spells CASSLEGAYEQYF. The covered CDR3 bases are TGTGCCAGCAGCTTGGAAGGGGCGTACGAG.

CDR3 DNA, as far as it was read: TGTGCCAGCAGGGGACAGGGTAAGGGTCAGCCC. Its protein product is CASRGQGKGQP. In full, the CDR3 reads CASRGQGKGQPQHF. The gene calls are TRBV2 and TRBJ1-5, with 9 positions matching TRBD1. The read falls 3 residues short of the CDR3 end, and the missing part is taken from the germline J gene. J was trimmed by 6 bases and V by 6 bases; bases with no gene match: 6. CDR1 and CDR2 from the germline V gene are SNHLY and FYNNEI. This CDR3 contains 14 residues.

Concerning this clone: The read ends 3 residues early relative to the CDR3; the germline J gene fills the gap. J is TRBJ1-6 and V is TRBV6-2 or TRBV6-3; D is unclear. Trimming removed 6 bases at V and 10 bases at J, with 7 bases between. Germline lookup yields CDR1 MNHEY and CDR2 SVGEGT. This CDR3 region has 11 residues. The sequenced part of the CDR3 DNA is TGTGCCAGCAGCCACCAGTCACCC. Translating it yields CASSHQSP. The CDR3 as a whole reads CASSHQSPLHF.

Turning to this clone: The missing CDR3 end, 3 residues past where the read stops, is filled in from the germline J gene. The chain is built from TRBV19 and TRBJ1-2, with 11 bases that match TRBD1. Germline loops: CDR1 LNHDA, CDR2 SQIVND (reference sequence). This CDR3 is 15 amino acids long. This CDR3 is CASSPRTGGTDTYTF. The part of the CDR3 DNA that was read is TGTGCCAGTAGCCCGAGGACAGGGGGCACAGATACC.

A remark on this clone: The DNA ends 3 residues before the CDR3 does, and the rest of the CDR3 is filled in from the germline J gene. This chain links TRBV5-4 with TRBJ1-1; a weak D match, TRBD1 (6 bases). Germline CDR1 SGHNT, CDR2 YYREEE (reference sequence). V was clipped by 4 bases and J by 4 bases, with 11 bases between them. The CDR3 contains 13 residues. Here the CDR3 reads CASSRTGTTEAFF. CDR3 bases read: TGTGCCAGCAGCCGTACAGGGACCACTGAA. The complete variable domain, with remaining parts taken from reference TRBV5-4 and TRBJ1-1, reads ETGVTQSPTHLIKTRGQQVTLRCSSQSGHNTVSWYQQALGQGPQFIFQYYREEENGRGNFPPRFSGLQFPNYSSELNVNALELDDSALYLCASSRTGTTEAFFGQGTRLTVV.

On this clone itself: The read ends 3 residues before the CDR3 terminus; that terminus is restored from the germline J gene. This chain uses TRBV29-1 with TRBJ2-5; 9 bases match TRBD2. The trim removed 4 bases at V and 4 bases at J, leaving 4 bases unmatched. The germline gives CDR1 SQVTM, CDR2 ANQGSEA. CDR3 length: 13 amino acids. The covered CDR3 bases are TGCAGCGTTGGGAGCGGGGGGAGAGAGACC. Translated, it gives CSVGSGGRET. The whole CDR3 is CSVGSGGRETQYF.

Details on this clone: Read coverage stops 3 residues before the CDR3 terminus; the germline J gene supplies the remainder. The chain couples TRBV5-1 to TRBJ1-2; TRBD1 is a possible D gene (5 bases). The germline V gene has CDR1 SGHRS and CDR2 YFSETQ. Trimming took off 0 bases at V and 7 bases at J, with 13 bases between the two ends. The CDR3 is 14 amino acids. The CDR3 reads CASSLAGQGGGYTF. Partial CDR3 DNA: TGCGCCAGCAGCTTGGCCGGGCAGGGAGGTGGC.

Regarding this clone: The CDR3 extends 3 residues past the end of the read, so its final part is completed from the germline J gene. The V and J genes are TRBV5-6 and TRBJ2-1; D is perhaps TRBD2 (6 bases). Deletions cut 4 bases from V and 6 bases from J, with 14 bases between. This CDR3 comprises 14 residues. CDR1 is SGHDT, CDR2 YYEEEE, per germline. The covered CDR3 bases are TGTGCCAGCAGCCACCGGAGGGCGGGCAATGAG. Residues: CASSHRRAGNE. The CDR3 as a whole reads CASSHRRAGNEQFF.

A note on this clone: Sequencing ends 3 residues short of the CDR3 end; the germline J gene provides the rest. The chain is built from TRBV5-3 and TRBJ1-1; perhaps TRBD1 as D (5 bases). TRBV5-3 carries the ORF label, with uncertain function. The CDR3 is made up of 17 amino acids. V shed 0 bases and J shed 6 bases, with 21 bases lying between them. Incomplete CDR3 DNA: TGTGCCAGAAGCTTGGTACGGGATGGGGGGAGTAGGCCTGAA. Protein: CARSLVRDGGSRPE. The entire CDR3 protein reads CARSLVRDGGSRPEAFF.

Of note for this clone: A junction end diverges from the germline sequence, so it may reflect a read error. The read terminates 3 residues ahead of where the CDR3 ends, so the germline J gene completes it. The V gene is TRBV18, the J gene TRBJ2-5; possibly TRBD1 for D (5 bases). CDR1 and CDR2 (germline): KGHSH, LQKENI. The CDR3 runs to 13 residues. The sequenced part of the CDR3 DNA is TGTGCCAGCTTACCAGGGCAGGAAGGGACC. This sequence encodes CASLPGQEGT. The CDR3, in full, reads CASLPGQEGTQYF.

With respect to this clone: Read sequence stops 3 residues before the CDR3 end, and the germline J gene provides the missing end. The same CDR3 arises from other DNA sequences in this sample as well. V usage is TRBV7-2 and J usage is TRBJ1-3; D unresolved. V lost 0 bases and J lost 1, with 7 bases in between. The CDR3 has 15 residues. Germline CDR1 and CDR2: SGHTA and FQGNSA. CDR3 amino acids: CASSLAWASGNTIYF. The sequenced part of the CDR3 DNA is TGTGCCAGCAGCTTAGCTTGGGCTTCTGGAAACACC.

Worth noting for this clone: Read coverage stops 3 residues before the CDR3 terminus; the germline J gene supplies the remainder. The chain employs TRBV19 and TRBJ2-1; D is possibly TRBD1 (6 bases). V gave up 7 bases and J gave up 4 bases, with 17 bases separating them. CDR1 LNHDA and CDR2 SQIVND come from the germline V gene (reference sequence). The CDR3 is 15 residues long. CDR3 bases read: TGTGCCAGTAACGACGGGACACCGAAGTACAATGAG. Protein: CASNDGTPKYNE. The entire CDR3 reads CASNDGTPKYNEQFF. The full variable domain, with the rest looked up from reference TRBV19 and TRBJ2-1, is DGGITQSPKYLFRKEGQNVTLSCEQNLNHDAMYWYRQDPGQGLRLIYYSQIVNDFQKGDIAEGYSVSREKKESFPLTVTSAQKNPTAFYLCASNDGTPKYNEQFFGPGTRLTVL.

This clone counts as medium-sized by frequency. The missing CDR3 end, 3 residues past where the read stops, is filled in from the germline J gene. The gene calls are TRBV7-6 and TRBJ2-3, with D maybe TRBD1 (5 bases). CDR1 and CDR2 from the germline V gene are SGHVS and FNYEAQ. V lost 8 bases and J 0 bases, leaving 15 bases between the germline ends. This CDR3 region has 15 residues. CDR3 bases read: TGTGCCAGCGGCCCCAGACCAGGGAGCACAGATACG. It yields the protein CASGPRPGSTDT. The whole CDR3 region reads CASGPRPGSTDTQYF.

About this clone itself: The read terminates 3 residues before the CDR3 end, so the remaining end is supplied by the germline J gene. The chain carries TRBV6-2 or TRBV6-3 and TRBJ2-2, with D possibly being TRBD1 (5 bases). CDR1 and CDR2 from the germline V gene are MNHEY and SVGEGT. This CDR3 region has 13 residues. CDR3 bases read: TGTGCCAGCAGCGAACCAGGGTTTTCACCG. It specifies CASSEPGFSP. The whole CDR3 protein reads CASSEPGFSPLFF.